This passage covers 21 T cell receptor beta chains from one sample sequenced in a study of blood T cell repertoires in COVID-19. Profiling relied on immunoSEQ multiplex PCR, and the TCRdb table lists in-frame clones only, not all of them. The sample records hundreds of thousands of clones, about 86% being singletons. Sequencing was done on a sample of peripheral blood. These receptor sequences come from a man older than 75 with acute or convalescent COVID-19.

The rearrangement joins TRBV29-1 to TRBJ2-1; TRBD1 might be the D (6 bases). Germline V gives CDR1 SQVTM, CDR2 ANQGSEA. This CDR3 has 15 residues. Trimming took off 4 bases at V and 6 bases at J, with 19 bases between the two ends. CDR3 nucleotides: TGCAGCGTTGTCATACAGGGACGTGGGGTCAATGAGCAGTTCTTC. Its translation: CSVVIQGRGVNEQFF.

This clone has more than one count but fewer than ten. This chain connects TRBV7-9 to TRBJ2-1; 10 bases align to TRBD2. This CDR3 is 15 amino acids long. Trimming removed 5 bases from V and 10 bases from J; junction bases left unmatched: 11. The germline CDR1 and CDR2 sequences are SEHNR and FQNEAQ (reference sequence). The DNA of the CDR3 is TGTGCCAGCAGCCGGAACCTAGCGGGGGAGGGGGAGCAGTTCTTC. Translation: CASSRNLAGEGEQFF.

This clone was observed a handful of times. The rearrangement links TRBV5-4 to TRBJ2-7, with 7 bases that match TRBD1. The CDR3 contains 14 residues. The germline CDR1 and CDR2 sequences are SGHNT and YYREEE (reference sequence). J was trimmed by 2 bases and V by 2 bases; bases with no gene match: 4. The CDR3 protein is CASSFGQEAYEQYF. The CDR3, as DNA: TGTGCCAGCAGCTTCGGACAGGAGGCCTACGAGCAGTACTTC.

This CDR3 is CASSLGALGSGNTIYF. The CDR3 coding sequence is TGTGCCAGCAGCTTGGGGGCGTTGGGCTCTGGAAACACCATATATTTT. V gene TRBV5-6 combines with J gene TRBJ1-3; D is undetermined. Per the germline V gene, CDR1 is SGHDT and CDR2 is YYEEEE. Between the trimmed V and J ends, which lost 0 bases and 0 bases, there was a span of 10 bases. The CDR3 is 16 residues long.

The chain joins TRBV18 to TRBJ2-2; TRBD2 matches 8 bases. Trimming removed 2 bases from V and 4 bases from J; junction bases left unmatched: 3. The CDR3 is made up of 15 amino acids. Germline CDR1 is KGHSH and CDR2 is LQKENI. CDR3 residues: CASSPASGGTGELFF. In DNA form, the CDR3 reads TGTGCCAGCTCACCAGCCAGCGGGGGCACCGGGGAGCTGTTTTTT.

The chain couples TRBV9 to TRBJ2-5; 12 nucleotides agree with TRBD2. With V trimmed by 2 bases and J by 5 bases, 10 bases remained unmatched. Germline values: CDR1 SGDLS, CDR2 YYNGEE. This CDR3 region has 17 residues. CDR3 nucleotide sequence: TGTGCCAGCAGCGTTGCCCCGCCGGGACTAGCGGGTGAGACCCAGTACTTC. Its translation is CASSVAPPGLAGETQYF.

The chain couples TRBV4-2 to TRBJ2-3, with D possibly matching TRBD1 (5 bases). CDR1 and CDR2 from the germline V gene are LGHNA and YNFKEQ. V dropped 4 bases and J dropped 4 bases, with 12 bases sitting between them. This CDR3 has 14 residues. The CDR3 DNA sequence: TGTGCCAGCAGCCGAATCTCAGGGTCAGATACGCAGTATTTT. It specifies CASSRISGSDTQYF.

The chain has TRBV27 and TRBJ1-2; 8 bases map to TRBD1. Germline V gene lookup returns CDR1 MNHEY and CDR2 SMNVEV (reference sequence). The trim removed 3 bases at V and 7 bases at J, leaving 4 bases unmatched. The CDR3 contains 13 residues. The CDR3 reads CASSLGTGVGYTF. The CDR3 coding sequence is TGTGCCAGCAGTTTGGGGACAGGAGTTGGCTACACCTTC.

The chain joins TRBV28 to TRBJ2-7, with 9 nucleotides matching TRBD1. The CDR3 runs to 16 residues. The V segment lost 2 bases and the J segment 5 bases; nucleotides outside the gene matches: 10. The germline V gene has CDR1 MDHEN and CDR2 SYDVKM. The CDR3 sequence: CASSLAPGTGRDEQYF. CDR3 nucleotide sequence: TGTGCCAGCAGTTTAGCCCCCGGGACAGGGAGGGACGAGCAGTACTTC.

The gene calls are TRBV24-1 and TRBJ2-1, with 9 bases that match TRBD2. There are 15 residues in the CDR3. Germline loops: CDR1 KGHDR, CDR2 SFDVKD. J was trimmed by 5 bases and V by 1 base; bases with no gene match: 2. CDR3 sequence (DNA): TGTGCCACCAGTGATTTCGGACTAGCGCACAATGAGCAGTTCTTC. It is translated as CATSDFGLAHNEQFF.

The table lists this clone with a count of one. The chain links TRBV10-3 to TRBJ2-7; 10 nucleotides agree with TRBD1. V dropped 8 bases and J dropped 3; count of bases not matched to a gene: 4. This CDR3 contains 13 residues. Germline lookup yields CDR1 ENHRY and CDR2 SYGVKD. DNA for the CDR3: TGTGCCATCGGCGGGACAGGGGACTACGAGCAGTACTTC. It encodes CAIGGTGDYEQYF.

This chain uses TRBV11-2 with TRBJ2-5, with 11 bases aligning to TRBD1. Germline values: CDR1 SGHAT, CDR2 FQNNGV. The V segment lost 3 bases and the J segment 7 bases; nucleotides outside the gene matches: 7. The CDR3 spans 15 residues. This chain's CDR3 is CASSLRTGGFGTQYF. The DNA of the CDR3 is TGTGCCAGCAGCTTGAGGACAGGGGGCTTCGGGACCCAGTACTTC.

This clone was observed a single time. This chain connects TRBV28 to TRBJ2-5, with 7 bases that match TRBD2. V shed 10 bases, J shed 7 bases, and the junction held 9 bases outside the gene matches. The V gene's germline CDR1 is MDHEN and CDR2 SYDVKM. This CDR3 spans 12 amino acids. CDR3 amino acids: CATAGDLGTQYF. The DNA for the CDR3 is TGTGCCACCGCGGGGGACCTAGGGACCCAGTACTTC.

The CDR3 loop reads CASSPSWQSNYGYTF. The CDR3 nucleotides are TGTGCCAGTAGTCCCTCGTGGCAGTCTAACTATGGCTACACCTTC. The V and J genes are TRBV19 and TRBJ1-2; D remains ambiguous. Trimming shortened V by 5 bases and J by 0 bases, and 13 bases separated the two germline ends. The CDR3 is 15 residues long. CDR1 LNHDA and CDR2 SQIVND come from the germline V gene (reference sequence).

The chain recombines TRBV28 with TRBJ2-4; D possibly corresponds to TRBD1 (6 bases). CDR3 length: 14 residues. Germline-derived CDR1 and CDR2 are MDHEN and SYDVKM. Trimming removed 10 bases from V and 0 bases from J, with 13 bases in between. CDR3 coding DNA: TGTGCCATTGAGGACAGTCTAGCCAAAAACATTCAGTACTTC. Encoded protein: CAIEDSLAKNIQYF.

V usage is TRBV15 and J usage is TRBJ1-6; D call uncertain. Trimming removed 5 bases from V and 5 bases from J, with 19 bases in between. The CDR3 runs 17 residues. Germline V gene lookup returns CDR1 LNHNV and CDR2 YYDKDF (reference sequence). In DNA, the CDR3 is TGTGCCACCAGCTCTTCGTTCGGGATCCGTAATAATTCACCCCTCCACTTT. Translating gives CATSSSFGIRNNSPLHF.

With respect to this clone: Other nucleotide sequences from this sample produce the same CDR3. The CDR3 protein is CSVEQGPNEQFF. The CDR3 DNA reads as TGCAGCGTTGAACAGGGTCCCAATGAGCAGTTCTTC. The chain has TRBV29-1 and TRBJ2-1; tentatively, D is TRBD1 (5 bases). Trimming removed 2 bases at V and 6 bases at J, with 8 bases between. CDR1 SQVTM and CDR2 ANQGSEA come from the germline V gene. The CDR3 contains 12 residues.

CDR3 sequence (DNA): TGTGCCAGCCTGGTGGCAGGAGGGTCTAACTATGGCTACACCTTC. Protein: CASLVAGGSNYGYTF. V and J are TRBV6-5 and TRBJ1-2, with D unresolved. The length of the CDR3 is 15 residues. Deletions cut 8 bases from V and 0 bases from J, with 16 bases between. Germline V gene sequence: CDR1 MNHEY, CDR2 SVGAGI.

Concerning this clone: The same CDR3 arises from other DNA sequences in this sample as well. CDR3 in DNA: TGTGCCAGCTCACCAGGCGCTAGCTCCTACAATGAGCAGTTCTTC. This codes for CASSPGASSYNEQFF. The rearrangement uses TRBV18 and TRBJ2-1; unclear D gene. This CDR3 has 15 residues. V was shortened by 2 bases and J by 0 bases, with 8 bases between the two germline ends. The germline V gene encodes CDR1 KGHSH and CDR2 LQKENI.

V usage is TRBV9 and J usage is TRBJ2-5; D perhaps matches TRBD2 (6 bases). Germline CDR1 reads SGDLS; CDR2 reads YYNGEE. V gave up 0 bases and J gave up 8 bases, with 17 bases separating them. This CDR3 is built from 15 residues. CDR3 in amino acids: CASSVEGSGLGTQYF. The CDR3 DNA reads TGTGCCAGCAGCGTAGAGGGATCGGGACTCGGAACCCAGTACTTC.

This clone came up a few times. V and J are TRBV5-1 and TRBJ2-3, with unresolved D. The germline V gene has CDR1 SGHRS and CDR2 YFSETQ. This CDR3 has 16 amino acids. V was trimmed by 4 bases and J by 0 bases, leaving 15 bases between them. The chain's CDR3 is CASSQADGGSTDTQYF. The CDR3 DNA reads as TGCGCCAGCAGCCAAGCTGACGGCGGTAGCACAGATACGCAGTATTTT.